This TCR beta chain was recovered during a study of response to subunit inactivated influenza vaccine. Points from the study as a whole: T cells newly recruited by each seasonal influenza vaccination are few, the authors suggested.

This clonotype has more than one count but fewer than ten. Its antigen is as yet unknown. TCRdb called the RT-PCR reads again in MiXCR, with one record for every CDR3 protein. The sample records around 490,000 distinct CDR3 sequences, 6% to 9% being singletons. The CDR3 extends over 15 amino acids. Trimming left V 2 bases short and J 2 bases short, with 14 bases between. Germline V lookup: CDR1 SGHRS, CDR2 YFSETQ. The receptor's source is a man in his fifties or sixties who received an inactivated influenza vaccine. Sequencing was performed on PBMCs from blood, taken around 25 months after vaccination. The J gene is TRBJ2-7, the V gene TRBV5-1, with D hard to call. The CDR3 sequence is CASSFLTEFTYEQYF. CDR3 nucleotides: TGCGCCAGCAGCTTTCTGACGGAATTTACCTACGAGCAGTACTTC.